This entry lists 5 T cell receptor beta chains sequenced from one sample in a study of Graves' ophthalmopathy and Graves' hyperthyroidism. Amplification from RNA transcripts yielded the TCR beta CDR3 regions. HTBI-primed RT-PCR formed the first round, and a multiplex PCR formed the second. TCRdb reanalysed the multiplex PCR reads using MiXCR and keeps one entry per CDR3 protein. Altogether some 350,000 distinct CDR3 sequences are present, roughly 15% being singletons, with the ten largest covering 2.4%. Sample: peripheral blood. These receptors were obtained from an adult woman with stable Graves' hyperthyroidism.

This clonotype was counted at least ten times. The chain recombines TRBV24-1 with TRBJ1-5; 8 bases align to TRBD1. Germline CDR1 is KGHDR and CDR2 is SFDVKD. The CDR3 consists of 12 residues. V shed 3 bases and J 16 bases; nucleotides not matched to a gene: 7. The CDR3 loop reads CATSDRTGSLHF. The DNA of the CDR3 is TGTGCCACCAGTGATCGGACAGGGTCTCTACATTTT.

The chain is built from TRBV12-3 or TRBV12-4 and TRBJ1-2; no clear D. The germline V and J ends were trimmed by 6 bases and 0 bases, with 17 bases remaining between them. This CDR3 comprises 16 residues. CDR3: CASSFQQQRPNYGYTF. CDR3 coding DNA: TGTGCCAGCAGCTTCCAGCAGCAGCGGCCTAACTATGGCTACACCTTC.

There are many counts of this clonotype. The V and J genes are TRBV30 and TRBJ2-5; unclear D gene. In germline, CDR1 is GTSNPN, CDR2 SVGIG (reference sequence). V shed 2 bases and J shed 4 bases, with 2 bases lying between them. This CDR3 comprises 10 residues. The CDR3 loop reads CAWSTETQYF. The CDR3 nucleotides are TGTGCCTGGAGTACAGAGACCCAGTACTTC.

This clonotype was picked up a small number of times. The chain links TRBV27 to TRBJ2-7; D ambiguous. Deletions cut 5 bases from V and 5 bases from J, with 13 bases between. The CDR3 contains 13 residues. CDR1 and CDR2 from the germline V gene are MNHEY and SMNVEV (reference sequence). The CDR3 here is CASSKRYPHEQYF. DNA of the CDR3: TGTGCCAGCAGTAAGAGGTACCCCCACGAGCAGTACTTC.

Many counts were recorded for this clonotype. The chain uses TRBV11-2 and TRBJ1-1; D not certain. The CDR3 consists of 15 residues. V lost 0 bases and J lost 3, with 11 bases in between. Looked up from germline, CDR1 is SGHAT and CDR2 is FQNNGV. The CDR3 bases are TGTGCCAGCAGCTTAGACCCTCCCCCCTACACTGAAGCTTTCTTT. This gives the protein CASSLDPPPYTEAFF.